The 26 T cell receptor beta chains below come from one sample, sequenced in a study of identifying expanded T cells in peripheral blood. Repertoires were generated with immunoSEQ multiplex PCR, while TCRdb's copy carries only in-frame clones and drops some. The table records around 85,000 clones, around 89% of them present only once. The sequencing input was blood. Receptors originate from a person between 18 and 75 years old in good health.

The J gene is TRBJ1-2, the V gene TRBV9; D remains unclear. There are 15 residues in the CDR3. CDR1 and CDR2 (germline): SGDLS, YYNGEE. Trimming stripped 0 bases from V and 13 bases from J, with 22 bases between. CDR3 sequence: CASSVATIPQGSPTF. As DNA, the CDR3 is TGTGCCAGCAGCGTAGCTACTATCCCCCAAGGGTCACCCACCTTC.

In its sample, this clone was seen a few times. The J gene is TRBJ1-2, the V gene TRBV2, with 9 bases matching TRBD1. This CDR3 has 15 residues. CDR1 and CDR2 (germline): SNHLY, FYNNEI. V dropped 3 bases and J dropped 6; count of bases not matched to a gene: 8. CDR3 DNA: TGTGCCAGCAGTGACGGGCTGGGACAGGGTGATGGCTACACCTTC. It yields the protein CASSDGLGQGDGYTF.

This sequence joins TRBV7-2 and TRBJ1-1; D is uncertain. Germline-derived CDR1 and CDR2 are SGHTA and FQGNSA. The CDR3 contains 15 residues. The germline V and J ends were trimmed by 1 base and 1 base, with 10 bases remaining between them. CDR3 residues: CASSLVGSGNTEAFF. For the CDR3, the DNA is TGTGCCAGCAGCTTAGTTGGCAGTGGGAACACTGAAGCTTTCTTT.

This clone was counted once. The CDR3 reads CASSEGVGRSYEQYF. The DNA for the CDR3 is TGCGCCAGCAGCGAGGGAGTGGGCCGTTCCTACGAGCAGTACTTC. The chain couples TRBV5-1 to TRBJ2-7; a possible D gene is TRBD2 (5 bases). Trimming stripped 4 bases from V and 1 base from J, with 15 bases between. The V gene's germline CDR1 is SGHRS and CDR2 YFSETQ. The CDR3 runs 15 residues.

The chain uses TRBV4-2 and TRBJ2-2, with TRBD2 matching over 9 bases. Unmatched junction bases numbered 8, after V lost 1 base and J lost 5 bases. CDR3 length: 17 residues. Looked up from germline, CDR1 is LGHNA and CDR2 is YNFKEQ. The CDR3 DNA is TGTGCCAGCAGCCAAGGAATGGAGACTAGCGGAACCGGGGAGCTGTTTTTT. This codes for CASSQGMETSGTGELFF.

The V call is TRBV4-2, the J call TRBJ2-3, with 8 bases identical to TRBD2. Trimming cost V 4 bases and J 2 bases; bases outside gene matches: 5. The length of the CDR3 is 15 residues. In germline, CDR1 is LGHNA, CDR2 YNFKEQ. The DNA for the CDR3 is TGTGCCAGCAGCCTTTTAGCGGGATTCACAGATACGCAGTATTTT. It translates to CASSLLAGFTDTQYF.

CDR3 residues: CATSRDDSPYNEQFF. In DNA, the CDR3 is TGTGCCACCAGCAGAGATGACAGTCCCTACAATGAGCAGTTCTTC. The gene calls are TRBV15 and TRBJ2-1; D may be TRBD1 (5 bases). The V end was cut by 0 bases, the J end by 2 bases, with 8 bases between. The CDR3 has 15 residues. Per the germline V gene, CDR1 is LNHNV and CDR2 is YYDKDF (reference sequence).

J is TRBJ2-1 and V is TRBV29-1; D remains ambiguous. The CDR3 sequence is 13 residues long. V was trimmed by 7 bases and J by 5 bases, leaving 15 bases between them. Germline CDR1 is SQVTM and CDR2 is ANQGSEA. The CDR3 DNA is TGCAGCGCTGCCCGGACGGTTAACAATGAGCAGTTCTTC. It encodes CSAARTVNNEQFF.

V gene TRBV7-2 combines with J gene TRBJ2-3; 12 bases are a match to TRBD2. This CDR3 is 16 amino acids long. CDR1 and CDR2 from the germline V gene are SGHTA and FQGNSA. Unmatched junction bases numbered 8, after V lost 5 bases and J lost 5 bases. CDR3 DNA sequence: TGTGCCAGCAGCCCTGATCTAGCGGGAGGGGTAGATACGCAGTATTTT. Translating gives CASSPDLAGGVDTQYF.

The V and J genes are TRBV7-8 and TRBJ1-6; D call uncertain. V lost 2 bases to trimming and J lost 0 bases, with 14 bases between them. Germline-derived CDR1 and CDR2 are SGHVS and FQNEAQ. This CDR3 contains 18 residues. The CDR3 region is CASSLMRKMSSYNSPLHF. CDR3 sequence (DNA): TGTGCCAGCAGCTTAATGAGGAAAATGAGCTCCTATAATTCACCCCTCCACTTT.

This rearrangement joins TRBV6-4 to TRBJ2-6; weak D call: TRBD2 (5 bases). V shed 3 bases and J shed 3 bases, with 9 bases lying between them. Germline CDR1 MRHNA, CDR2 SNTAGT. This CDR3 spans 15 amino acids. CDR3 region: CASSEEGFGANVLTF. CDR3 nucleotide sequence: TGTGCCAGCAGTGAAGAGGGCTTTGGGGCCAACGTCCTGACTTTC.

The chain employs TRBV27 and TRBJ2-7; no firm D call. The CDR3 loop spans 13 amino acids. Between the trimmed V and J ends, which lost 3 bases and 6 bases, there was a span of 12 bases. The V gene's germline CDR1 is MNHEY and CDR2 SMNVEV (reference sequence). CDR3 protein: CASSLGLSSEQYF. For the CDR3, the DNA is TGTGCCAGCAGTTTGGGGTTATCGAGCGAGCAGTACTTC.

The chain uses TRBV11-1 and TRBJ2-7, with D perhaps matching TRBD1 (6 bases). Trimming took off 4 bases at V and 3 bases at J, with 10 bases between the two ends. The CDR3 has 13 residues. Germline CDR1 is SGHAT and CDR2 is FQDESV (reference sequence). The CDR3 region is CASSSLQGYEQYF. The CDR3 region has the DNA TGTGCCAGCAGCTCGCTACAGGGCTACGAGCAGTACTTC.

The rearrangement links TRBV10-3 to TRBJ1-1; D might be TRBD1 (5 bases). V lost 5 bases to trimming and J lost 0 bases, with 7 bases between them. Germline loops: CDR1 ENHRY, CDR2 SYGVKD. The CDR3 runs to 13 residues. The CDR3 region is CAISQGMNTEAFF. In nucleotides, the CDR3 is TGTGCCATCAGTCAGGGTATGAACACTGAAGCTTTCTTT.

The chain uses TRBV4-3 and TRBJ1-4, with no clear D. This CDR3 contains 13 residues. Trimming shortened V by 4 bases and J by 2 bases, and 5 bases separated the two germline ends. Germline CDR1 is LGHNA and CDR2 is YSLEER. Here the CDR3 DNA reads TGCGCCAGCAGCCTTCAGACTAATGAAAAACTGTTTTTT. Protein: CASSLQTNEKLFF.

The rearrangement links TRBV7-9 to TRBJ2-2; 11 bases fit TRBD2. The V and J ends lost 5 bases and 0 bases, in that order; junction bases with no gene match: 11. Germline CDR1 reads SEHNR; CDR2 reads FQNEAQ (reference sequence). The CDR3 spans 19 residues. The CDR3 loop reads CASSQNTSGSGSNTGELFF. CDR3 bases: TGTGCCAGCAGCCAAAATACTAGCGGGAGCGGGTCGAACACCGGGGAGCTGTTTTTT.

The chain links TRBV14 to TRBJ2-7; D may be TRBD1 or TRBD2 (6 bases each). The V end lost 4 bases, the J end lost 4 bases, and 11 bases lay between the germline ends. The length of the CDR3 is 13 residues. CDR1 and CDR2 from the germline V gene are SGHDN and FVKESK. This CDR3 is CASSPRGLYEQYF. CDR3 DNA sequence: TGTGCCAGCAGCCCCAGGGGACTGTACGAGCAGTACTTC.

The genes are TRBV5-4 and TRBJ2-1; 8 bases agree with TRBD2. The ends lost 0 bases at V and 4 bases at J; junction bases unmatched: 6. The CDR3 runs 16 residues. Germline loops: CDR1 SGHNT, CDR2 YYREEE (reference sequence). The CDR3 sequence is CASSLVLAGLYNEQFF. The CDR3 DNA sequence: TGTGCCAGCAGCTTGGTCCTAGCGGGTCTATACAATGAGCAGTTCTTC.

This chain uses TRBV5-6 with TRBJ1-2; tentatively, D is TRBD1 (5 bases). CDR1 is SGHDT and CDR2 is YYEEEE in the germline V gene. The V end was cut by 0 bases, the J end by 4 bases, with 10 bases between. CDR3 length equals 14 residues. The CDR3 protein is CASSLAGARYGYTF. As DNA, the CDR3 is TGTGCCAGCAGCTTGGCCGGGGCCCGCTATGGCTACACCTTC.

V and J are TRBV4-3 and TRBJ2-7; a weak D match, TRBD1 (6 bases). V lost 0 bases, J lost 2 bases, and 14 bases lay in between. In germline, CDR1 is LGHNA, CDR2 YSLEER. CDR3 length: 16 amino acids. In nucleotides, the CDR3 is TGCGCCAGCAGCCAAGATCAAACAGGGCAAGCCTACGAGCAGTACTTC. Translation gives CASSQDQTGQAYEQYF.

The rearrangement joins TRBV5-4 to TRBJ2-2; 10 nucleotides line up with TRBD2. The CDR3 totals 16 residues. CDR1 is SGHNT and CDR2 is YYREEE in the germline V gene (reference sequence). The ends lost 4 bases at V and 5 bases at J; junction bases unmatched: 8. Written as DNA, the CDR3 is TGTGCCAGCAGCGCCTCTAGCGGGGGAAGGACCGGGGAGCTGTTTTTT. Residues: CASSASSGGRTGELFF.

The chain couples TRBV5-1 to TRBJ2-7, with 10 bases identical to TRBD1. This CDR3 has 14 residues. The junction had 7 bases not matched to a gene; V was cut back by 4 bases and J by 6 bases. The V gene's germline CDR1 is SGHRS and CDR2 YFSETQ. The CDR3 sequence is CASSTRTGGSEQYF. The DNA of the CDR3 is TGCGCCAGCAGCACCCGGACAGGGGGAAGCGAGCAGTACTTC.

The chain combines TRBV11-1 with TRBJ2-7; 10 bases fit TRBD2. V gave up 3 bases and J gave up 2 bases; unmatched junction bases: 10. CDR3 length: 17 residues. Germline values: CDR1 SGHAT, CDR2 FQDESV (reference sequence). For the CDR3, the DNA is TGTGCCAGCAGCTTCCCCAGCGGGAGGGCCTACCCCTACGAGCAGTACTTC. It is translated as CASSFPSGRAYPYEQYF.

This clone was seen a few times. This chain links TRBV21-1 with TRBJ2-1; TRBD2 is the table's D call, not checked against the DNA. TRBV21-1 is a pseudogene segment. The CDR3 has 16 amino acids. The CDR3 reads CASSKVQKSSYNEQFF. The CDR3 coding sequence is TGTGCCAGCAGCAAAGTTCAAAAGAGCTCCTACAATGAGCAGTTCTTC.

This clone was seen a handful of times. The chain combines TRBV2 with TRBJ1-6; 7 nucleotides align to TRBD1. The germline V gene has CDR1 SNHLY and CDR2 FYNNEI. V lost 6 bases to trimming and J lost 8 bases; unmatched junction nucleotides: 7. This CDR3 comprises 14 residues. The CDR3 reads CASSNRDRDSPLHF. The DNA of the CDR3 is TGTGCCAGCAGCAACCGGGACAGAGATTCACCCCTCCACTTT.

The chain carries TRBV19 and TRBJ2-7; the D gene is possibly TRBD2 (6 bases). The V end lost 3 bases, the J end lost 4 bases, and 19 bases lay between the germline ends. Looked up from germline, CDR1 is LNHDA and CDR2 is SQIVND (reference sequence). The CDR3 contains 16 residues. CDR3 protein: CASSIWRGTGAYEQYF. CDR3 bases: TGTGCCAGTAGTATCTGGCGGGGAACGGGCGCTTACGAGCAGTACTTC.